The text below deals with one TCR beta chain. The CDR3 length is 13 residues. Germline CDR1 is DFQATT and CDR2 is SNEGSKA (reference sequence). Trimming removed 3 bases at V and 2 bases at J, with 10 bases between. These data belong to a study of blood T cell repertoires in COVID-19. In the original processing: Scientists estimated how many nucleated cells there were by amplifying reference gene primers. The data were produced by immunoSEQ multiplex PCR, yet TCRdb's version contains in-frame clones alone and is incomplete. Clone size and V and J calls were adopted from that table, with D and trimming inferred from the DNA. This sample has roughly 300,000 clones, with over 75% found just once.

This clonotype originated in a woman under 40 with COVID-19, enrolled during active disease. Sequencing input: peripheral blood. The V gene is TRBV20-1, the J gene TRBJ2-5, with TRBD2 as a possible D gene (6 bases). Here the CDR3 DNA reads TGCAGTGCTAGTTCAGCGGGTCAAGAGACCCAGTACTTC. Amino acid sequence: CSASSAGQETQYF.